The 4 T cell receptor beta chains below all came from one sample that was sequenced in a study of shared clonotypes between healthy human individuals. Method: immunoSEQ multiplex PCR; TCRdb's copy keeps in-frame clones and lacks some. The sample yields roughly 1,500,000 clones, 95% to 99% seen once. The sample was naive CD4+ T cells sorted from blood. Subset noted: CD45RA+ positively selected. The receptors here all came from a man between 25 and 39 years old in good health.

To note about this clone: Sequence at one end of the junction differs from germline and may be a read error. The CDR3: CASSLGGRGQTQYF. CDR3 in DNA: TGTGCTAGCAGCTTAGGTGGCAGGGGGCAGACCCAGTACTTC. The rearrangement joins TRBV7-7 to TRBJ2-5, with 8 bases fitting TRBD1. This CDR3 contains 14 residues. Germline V gene sequence: CDR1 SSHAT, CDR2 FNYEAQ (reference sequence).

The rearrangement joins TRBV19 to TRBJ2-7; D may be TRBD2 (5 bases). CDR1 is LNHDA, CDR2 SQIVND, per germline (reference sequence). CDR3 length: 14 residues. Trimming removed 1 base from V and 0 bases from J, with 7 bases in between. The DNA of the CDR3 is TGTGCCAGTAGTATAGTGGGGAGCTCCTACGAGCAGTACTTC. It codes for CASSIVGSSYEQYF.

This clone has only one observation. The J gene is TRBJ1-4, the V gene TRBV18; TRBD1 matches at 7 bases. The germline CDR1 and CDR2 sequences are KGHSH and LQKENI. The CDR3 spans 17 residues. Trimming cost V 3 bases and J 7 bases; bases outside gene matches: 14. CDR3 in DNA: TGTGCCAGCTCACCTTCGGAGGGGGCATGGGGGCGTGAAAAACTGTTTTTT. Amino acid sequence: CASSPSEGAWGREKLFF.

J is TRBJ2-7 and V is TRBV9; no reliable D call. This CDR3 has 14 residues. Trimming took 0 bases from V and 4 from J, leaving 11 bases between them. Germline values: CDR1 SGDLS, CDR2 YYNGEE. The CDR3: CASSVGPDGYEQYF. The CDR3 DNA reads TGTGCCAGCAGCGTAGGTCCCGATGGTTACGAGCAGTACTTC.